The sample holds many counts of the clone carrying this T cell receptor beta chain. Its specificity is unknown. This specimen comes from a study of response to subunit inactivated influenza vaccine. Points from the study as a whole: After each seasonal influenza vaccination, few new T cells are recruited, the authors suggested.

Germline lookup yields CDR1 SEHNR and CDR2 FQNEAQ (reference sequence). The CDR3 length is 14 residues. The J segment lost 7 bases and the V segment lost 6 bases, leaving 9 bases of the junction unmatched. TCRdb independently ran MiXCR on the RT-PCR reads; one entry per CDR3 protein. The table includes about 700,000 distinct CDR3 sequences, about 15% detected once. Material: PBMCs from blood, obtained 14 days before vaccination. The chain employs TRBV7-9 and TRBJ2-1; 7 positions agree with TRBD1. The TCR sequence derives from a man over 45 who received an inactivated influenza vaccine. The CDR3 region has the DNA TGTGCCAGCAGGACTGGGACAGCCGGGAATGAGCAGTTCTTC. Its protein is CASRTGTAGNEQFF. The full variable domain, in which reference TRBV7-9 and TRBJ2-1 provide the parts outside the CDR3, is DTGVSQNPRHKITKRGQNVTFRCDPISEHNRLYWYRQTLGQGPEFLTYFQNEAQLEKSRLLSDRFSAERPKGSFSTLEIQRTEQGDSAMYLCASRTGTAGNEQFFGPGTRLTVL.